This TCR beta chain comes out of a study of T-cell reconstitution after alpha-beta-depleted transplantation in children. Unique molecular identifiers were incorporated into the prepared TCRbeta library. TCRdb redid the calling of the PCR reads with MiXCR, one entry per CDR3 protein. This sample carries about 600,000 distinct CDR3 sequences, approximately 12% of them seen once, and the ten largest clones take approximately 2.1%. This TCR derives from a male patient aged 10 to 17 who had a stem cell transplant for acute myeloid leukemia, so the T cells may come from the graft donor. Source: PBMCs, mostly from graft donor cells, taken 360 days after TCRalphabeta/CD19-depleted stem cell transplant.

The CDR3 loop reads CSARTSGSGGGELFF. As DNA, the CDR3 is TGCAGCGCCCGGACTAGCGGGAGTGGTGGCGGGGAGCTGTTTTTT. This chain joins TRBV29-1 and TRBJ2-2, with 13 bases that match TRBD2. Trimming removed 7 bases from V and 7 bases from J; junction bases left unmatched: 9. The CDR3 sequence is 15 residues long. Germline V CDR1 and CDR2: SQVTM, ANQGSEA.